These 14 T cell receptor beta chains came from one sample sequenced in a study of CD8 T cells in ankylosing spondylitis. TCRdb independently ran MiXCR on the 5' RACE reads; one entry per CDR3 protein. The data contain a few hundred thousand distinct CDR3 sequences, about 11% of them singletons. Sample: blood, either unsorted or a sorted T cell fraction (not recorded which). Receptor source: a male donor with ankylosing spondylitis or in good health (not recorded which).

This clonotype showed up many times. The chain carries TRBV12-3 or TRBV12-4 and TRBJ2-3, with D hard to call. V was pared by 3 bases and J by 2 bases, with 9 bases between. This CDR3 spans 14 amino acids. The CDR3 here is CASSFRTATDTQYF. The CDR3 DNA reads as TGTGCCAGCAGTTTTAGAACAGCCACAGATACGCAGTATTTT.

Comment on this clonotype: A read error may account for a junction end that differs from germline. V and J are TRBV2 and TRBJ2-2; 10 positions agree with TRBD1. CDR1 is SNHLY and CDR2 is FYNNEI in the germline V gene. CDR3 length: 16 amino acids. Here the CDR3 DNA reads TGTGCCAGCAGACATACCTTGGGACAGGGGAACGGGAAGCTGTTTTTT. This encodes CASRHTLGQGNGKLFF.

There are many counts of this clonotype. This chain connects TRBV20-1 to TRBJ2-7, with D unclear. Germline-derived CDR1 and CDR2 are DFQATT and SNEGSKA (reference sequence). V was shortened by 3 bases and J by 1 base, with 10 bases between the two germline ends. CDR3 size: 13 residues. CDR3 sequence (DNA): TGCAGTGCTAGGGGCATGGAATCCTACGAGCAGTACTTC. It is translated as CSARGMESYEQYF.

This clonotype was recorded many times. The gene calls are TRBV11-2 and TRBJ1-2; D not certain. CDR1 and CDR2 from the germline V gene are SGHAT and FQNNGV. CDR3 length: 13 residues. V lost 9 bases and J lost 2, with 13 bases in between. CDR3 sequence reads: CASYETDNYGYTF. CDR3 bases: TGTGCCAGTTATGAGACGGACAACTATGGCTACACCTTC.

Turning to this clonotype: A read error is possible here, since a much larger clone lies one base away. The rearrangement joins TRBV5-8 to TRBJ1-2, with D hard to call. This CDR3 has 16 residues. In germline, CDR1 is SGHTS, CDR2 YDEGEE. The CDR3 reads CASSLISQAINYGHTF. Written as DNA, the CDR3 is TGTGCCAGCAGCTTGATTAGCCAGGCGATTAACTATGGCCACACCTTC.

This clonotype has a count of ten or more. J is TRBJ1-1 and V is TRBV15; 7 nucleotides agree with TRBD1. There are 14 residues in the CDR3. The V segment lost 3 bases and the J segment 3 bases; nucleotides outside the gene matches: 4. Germline V lookup: CDR1 LNHNV, CDR2 YYDKDF (reference sequence). CDR3: CATSRETGDTEAFF. Written as DNA, the CDR3 is TGTGCCACCAGCAGGGAAACAGGGGACACTGAAGCTTTCTTT.

In its sample, this clonotype was seen many times. The chain carries TRBV5-1 and TRBJ2-5; D perhaps matches TRBD1 (6 bases). The CDR3 covers 15 residues. Trimming shortened V by 4 bases and J by 1 base, and 14 bases separated the two germline ends. Germline V gene data show CDR1 as SGHRS and CDR2 as YFSETQ. CDR3: CASSQNQGTQETQYF. CDR3 sequence (DNA): TGCGCCAGCAGCCAAAACCAGGGGACCCAAGAGACCCAGTACTTC.

The sample holds many counts of this clonotype. V gene TRBV20-1 combines with J gene TRBJ1-2; tentatively, D is TRBD1 (5 bases). Germline CDR1 DFQATT, CDR2 SNEGSKA (reference sequence). The CDR3 spans 15 residues. The V end lost 0 bases, the J end lost 2 bases, and 13 bases lay between the germline ends. This CDR3 reads CSARDLAGTNYGYTF. CDR3 nucleotide sequence: TGCAGTGCTAGAGATCTAGCAGGGACCAACTATGGCTACACCTTC.

The J gene is TRBJ1-2, the V gene TRBV18; no clear D. Trimming cost V 3 bases and J 0 bases, with 5 bases left between them. Germline values: CDR1 KGHSH, CDR2 LQKENI. CDR3 length: 13 residues. For the CDR3, the DNA is TGTGCCAGCTCACCCCGGGCTAACTATGGCTACACCTTC. It specifies CASSPRANYGYTF.

This clonotype was detected many times. The V and J genes are TRBV7-9 and TRBJ1-1; D is ambiguous. V lost 3 bases and J lost 6, with 8 bases in between. This CDR3 contains 12 residues. Germline V gene lookup returns CDR1 SEHNR and CDR2 FQNEAQ (reference sequence). CDR3 bases: TGTGCCAGCAGCTTTGCGACCCCTGAAGCTTTCTTT. It specifies CASSFATPEAFF.

Details on this clonotype: A much larger clone differs by one base, so this may be a read error. The chain recombines TRBV5-1 with TRBJ1-4; D is perhaps TRBD1 (5 bases). CDR1 is SGHRS and CDR2 is YFSETQ in the germline V gene. The CDR3 contains 14 residues. CDR3 sequence (DNA): TGCGCCAGCAGACCGGGACGGAGTAATGAAAAACTGCTTTTT. Protein product: CASRPGRSNEKLLF.

This rearrangement joins TRBV28 to TRBJ1-1; no reliable D call. Germline lookup yields CDR1 MDHEN and CDR2 SYDVKM. CDR3 length: 12 residues. V was cut by 6 bases and J by 2 bases, with 7 bases left in between. CDR3 nucleotides: TGTGCCAGCAGGGTTGACAACACTGAAGCTTTCTTT. Translation gives CASRVDNTEAFF.

This clonotype was detected ten times or more. The genes are TRBV25-1 and TRBJ1-1; perhaps TRBD1 as D (5 bases). This CDR3 is built from 14 residues. Looked up from germline, CDR1 is MGHDK and CDR2 is SYGVNS. V lost 8 bases and J 1 base, leaving 14 bases between the germline ends. DNA for the CDR3: TGTGCCAGCCGACCCCAGGGCTGGAACACTGAAGCTTTCTTT. Protein product: CASRPQGWNTEAFF. The full variable domain, rest sourced from reference TRBV25-1 and TRBJ1-1, is EADIYQTPRYLVIGTGKKITLECSQTMGHDKMYWYQQDPGMELHLIHYSYGVNSTEKGDLSSESTVSRIRTEHFPLTLESARPSHTSQYLCASRPQGWNTEAFFGQGTRLTVV.

This clonotype was counted ten times or more. The chain joins TRBV2 to TRBJ2-7; TRBD1 aligns across 9 bases. The germline V gene encodes CDR1 SNHLY and CDR2 FYNNEI. J gave up 2 bases and V 3 bases, and 5 bases lay outside the gene matches. This CDR3 spans 15 amino acids. CDR3 protein: CASSERDREPYEQYF. Here the CDR3 DNA reads TGTGCCAGCAGTGAGAGGGACAGGGAACCCTACGAGCAGTACTTC.